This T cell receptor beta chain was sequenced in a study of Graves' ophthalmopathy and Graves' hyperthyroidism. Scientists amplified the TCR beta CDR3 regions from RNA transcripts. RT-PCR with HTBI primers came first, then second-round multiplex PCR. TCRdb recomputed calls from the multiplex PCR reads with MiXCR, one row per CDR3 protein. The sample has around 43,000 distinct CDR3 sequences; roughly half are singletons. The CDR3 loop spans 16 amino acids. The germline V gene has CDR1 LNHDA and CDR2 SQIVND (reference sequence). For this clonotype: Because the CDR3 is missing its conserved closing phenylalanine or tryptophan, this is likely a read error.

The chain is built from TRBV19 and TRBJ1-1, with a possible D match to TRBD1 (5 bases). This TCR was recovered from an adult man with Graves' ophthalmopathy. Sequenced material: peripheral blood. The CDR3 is CASRITGVGLNTEAFS. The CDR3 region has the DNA TGTGCCAGTAGAATCACAGGAGTGGGACTGAACACCGAAGCTTTCTCT.